This TCR beta chain was profiled in a study of shared clonotypes between healthy human individuals. Turning to the study itself: Contributing individuals were a couple of females and a few males aged 18 to 49. General observations from the study: Clonotype sharing among donors was expected to depend on sequencing depth.

This CDR3 spans 13 amino acids. Germline-derived CDR1 and CDR2 are SQVTM and ANQGSEA. Trimming cost V 5 bases and J 4 bases, with 14 bases left between them. Details on this clone: Its target is not known.

Donors included only healthy HIV-negative adults lacking recent acute infections or vaccinations. Assay execution proceeded at the deep level. Assay used: immunoSEQ multiplex PCR; TCRdb lists only in-frame clones, some missing. The sample lists 2.3 million or so clones; roughly 93% were seen once. The chain carries TRBV29-1 and TRBJ1-1, with a possible D match to TRBD1 (5 bases). The TCR originated in a man aged 18-30 years in good health. Some clones in this sample may be carry-over from other donors' samples. The sample was naive CD4+ T cells from PBMCs. The subset was: CD45RA+ positively selected. CDR3 region: CSVWGGILTEAFF. The CDR3 coding sequence is TGCAGCGTTTGGGGGGGGATTCTCACTGAAGCTTTCTTT.